The 30 T cell receptor beta chains below were found in one sample sequenced in a study of blood T cell repertoires in COVID-19. Using immunoSEQ multiplex PCR, the repertoire was profiled, and TCRdb retains in-frame clones only, with some absent. The data contain 150,000 to 200,000 clones, 88% of them seen just once; the ten biggest clones take up about 8.4%. The sample taken for sequencing was PBMCs or T cells enriched from blood (not recorded which). The receptors originated from a young woman who had recovered from COVID-19.

The V gene is TRBV6-5, the J gene TRBJ2-3; possible D gene TRBD2, 5 bases. The ends were cut back, 7 bases at V and 2 bases at J, with 16 bases in the middle. Germline-derived CDR1 and CDR2 are MNHEY and SVGAGI. The CDR3 is 15 amino acids. CDR3 residues: CASTELVTNTDTQYF. The CDR3 DNA reads TGTGCCAGCACCGAGCTAGTGACTAACACAGATACGCAGTATTTT.

This chain connects TRBV10-3 to TRBJ1-5; D is uncertain. The germline V gene has CDR1 ENHRY and CDR2 SYGVKD. The CDR3 is 13 amino acids. With 4 bases removed from V and 4 bases from J, the gap between germline ends came to 8 bases. CDR3 sequence: CAISVEGNQPQHF. The CDR3 nucleotides read TGTGCCATCAGTGTAGAGGGAAATCAGCCCCAGCATTTT.

V is TRBV2 and J is TRBJ1-2, with 7 bases identical to TRBD1. V dropped 4 bases and J dropped 7; count of bases not matched to a gene: 9. The CDR3 is made up of 14 amino acids. Germline CDR1 reads SNHLY; CDR2 reads FYNNEI. The chain's CDR3 is CASSGETGLGGYTF. CDR3 nucleotides: TGTGCCAGCAGTGGAGAGACAGGGTTAGGTGGCTACACCTTC. Complete variable domain (other parts from reference TRBV2 and TRBJ1-2): EPEVTQTPSHQVTQMGQEVILRCVPISNHLYFYWYRQILGQKVEFLVSFYNNEISEKSEIFDDQFSVERPDGSNFTLKIRSTKLEDSAMYFCASSGETGLGGYTFGSGTRLTVV.

The rearrangement links TRBV7-2 to TRBJ1-2; D is ambiguous. V was pared by 1 base and J by 2 bases, with 8 bases between. The CDR3 spans 14 residues. Looked up from germline, CDR1 is SGHTA and CDR2 is FQGNSA. The CDR3 sequence: CASSLVGGNYGYTF. The CDR3 bases are TGTGCCAGCAGCTTAGTAGGCGGGAACTATGGCTACACCTTC. The full variable domain, with the rest looked up from reference TRBV7-2 and TRBJ1-2, is GAGVSQSPSNKVTEKGKDVELRCDPISGHTALYWYRQSLGQGLEFLIYFQGNSAPDKSGLPSDRFSAERTGGSVSTLTIQRTQQEDSAVYLCASSLVGGNYGYTFGSGTRLTVV.

The V and J genes are TRBV19 and TRBJ2-7; D is perhaps TRBD2 (5 bases). In germline, CDR1 is LNHDA, CDR2 SQIVND (reference sequence). Trimming removed 1 base from V and 0 bases from J, with 10 bases in between. This CDR3 is 15 amino acids long. CDR3: CASSIGSGLSYEQYF. DNA for the CDR3: TGTGCCAGTAGTATAGGAAGCGGCCTCTCCTACGAGCAGTACTTC.

The rearrangement uses TRBV28 and TRBJ2-7; 10 bases map to TRBD2. Per the germline V gene, CDR1 is MDHEN and CDR2 is SYDVKM. The CDR3 is made up of 18 amino acids. Trimming removed 2 bases from V and 6 bases from J; junction bases left unmatched: 16. The CDR3 DNA sequence: TGTGCCAGCAGTTTAAGACGTCGGGCTAGCGGGGGAGATAGCGAGCAGTACTTC. This gives the protein CASSLRRRASGGDSEQYF.

The chain couples TRBV27 to TRBJ2-7, with 8 bases identical to TRBD2. Germline V gene data show CDR1 as MNHEY and CDR2 as SMNVEV (reference sequence). J was trimmed by 6 bases and V by 5 bases; bases with no gene match: 6. The CDR3 contains 13 residues. Here the CDR3 reads CASSISGAVEQYF. DNA for the CDR3: TGTGCCAGCAGTATTAGCGGGGCGGTCGAGCAGTACTTC.

The CDR3: CASSQAKYTGGKGYEQYF. In nucleotides, the CDR3 is TGTGCCAGCAGCCAAGCAAAATACACAGGGGGCAAGGGCTACGAGCAGTACTTC. The chain is built from TRBV3-1 (or the pseudogene TRBV3-2) and TRBJ2-7, with TRBD1 matching 9 bases. V lost 1 base, J lost 3 bases, and 13 bases stayed unmatched. Germline V gives CDR1 LGHDT, CDR2 YNNKEL (reference sequence). CDR3 length equals 18 residues.

The V and J genes are TRBV27 and TRBJ1-5; 7 bases line up with TRBD1. CDR1 MNHEY and CDR2 SMNVEV come from the germline V gene (reference sequence). The CDR3 spans 15 residues. Trimming cost V 4 bases and J 4 bases; bases outside gene matches: 7. Written as DNA, the CDR3 is TGTGCCAGCAGTTCCTCCGGACAGGTGAATCAGCCCCAGCATTTT. Translating gives CASSSSGQVNQPQHF.

V and J are TRBV19 and TRBJ2-7, with D possibly TRBD2 on 5 matching bases. This CDR3 has 17 amino acids. Germline V lookup: CDR1 LNHDA, CDR2 SQIVND (reference sequence). V lost 1 base, J lost 0 bases, and 16 bases lay in between. CDR3 DNA sequence: TGTGCCAGTAGTATAGGTGCGGGCGGAAGGAGCTCCTACGAGCAGTACTTC. It is translated as CASSIGAGGRSSYEQYF.

The chain has TRBV19 and TRBJ2-7, with TRBD1 as a possible D gene (6 bases). From germline, CDR1 is LNHDA and CDR2 SQIVND (reference sequence). CDR3 size: 13 residues. V lost 11 bases, J lost 1 base, and 15 bases lay in between. CDR3 DNA sequence: TGTGCCGCCAAAGGGGACACTTCCTACGAGCAGTACTTC. This codes for CAAKGDTSYEQYF.

CDR3 sequence reads: CASSPGVRDLYEQYF. For the CDR3, the DNA is TGTGCCAGCTCACCAGGTGTCCGAGATCTCTACGAGCAGTACTTC. This chain connects TRBV18 to TRBJ2-7; D call uncertain. The CDR3 runs to 15 residues. Germline assignment: CDR1 KGHSH and CDR2 LQKENI. Trimming shortened V by 2 bases and J by 3 bases, and 14 bases separated the two germline ends.

This clone showed up just once. The chain employs TRBV7-2 and TRBJ2-5, with 12 bases that match TRBD2. The germline V gene encodes CDR1 SGHTA and CDR2 FQGNSA. J was trimmed by 2 bases and V by 5 bases; bases with no gene match: 6. The CDR3 runs 16 residues. The chain's CDR3 is CASSARLAGVQETQYF. Written as DNA, the CDR3 is TGTGCCAGCAGCGCGAGACTAGCGGGGGTGCAAGAGACCCAGTACTTC.

This chain links TRBV10-3 with TRBJ2-1; TRBD2 matches 10 bases. In germline, CDR1 is ENHRY, CDR2 SYGVKD. The ends lost 6 bases at V and 5 bases at J; junction bases unmatched: 7. The CDR3 length is 15 residues. The CDR3 spells CAIRHGLAENNEQFF. Here the CDR3 DNA reads TGTGCCATCAGGCATGGACTAGCGGAGAACAATGAGCAGTTCTTC.

The chain uses TRBV7-8 and TRBJ1-2; D unclear. This CDR3 has 13 residues. Trimming removed 0 bases at V and 4 bases at J, with 6 bases between. The germline V gene encodes CDR1 SGHVS and CDR2 FQNEAQ. The CDR3 region is CASSLAEIYGYTF. For the CDR3, the DNA is TGTGCCAGCAGCTTAGCGGAGATCTATGGCTACACCTTC.

The V call is TRBV11-2, the J call TRBJ2-2, with D perhaps matching TRBD1 (6 bases). Looked up from germline, CDR1 is SGHAT and CDR2 is FQNNGV. The length of the CDR3 is 13 residues. Trimming removed 0 bases at V and 13 bases at J, with 12 bases between. CDR3 in DNA: TGTGCCAGCAGCTTAGATCGCAGGGGCGGGCTGTTTTTT. Protein product: CASSLDRRGGLFF.

The chain is built from TRBV5-1 and TRBJ1-2, with a weak D call TRBD1 (5 bases). Trimming shortened V by 4 bases and J by 2 bases, and 9 bases separated the two germline ends. Germline V CDR1 and CDR2: SGHRS, YFSETQ. This CDR3 spans 13 amino acids. DNA for the CDR3: TGCGCCAGCAGCCCCGACAGCAACTATGGCTACACCTTC. It encodes CASSPDSNYGYTF.

The chain links TRBV11-2 to TRBJ2-7; 11 positions agree with TRBD1. The V gene's germline CDR1 is SGHAT and CDR2 FQNNGV. V lost 4 bases, J lost 1 base, and 3 bases stayed unmatched. The CDR3 loop spans 15 amino acids. CDR3 in amino acids: CASSSGTGGSYEQYF. CDR3 sequence (DNA): TGTGCCAGCAGCTCCGGGACAGGGGGGTCCTACGAGCAGTACTTC.

The chain is built from TRBV2 and TRBJ2-2; 7 bases line up with TRBD1. Germline lookup yields CDR1 SNHLY and CDR2 FYNNEI. This CDR3 has 19 amino acids. The junction had 22 bases not matched to a gene; V was cut back by 9 bases and J by 3 bases. The CDR3 here is CARSKIYGTDIGDTGELFF. The CDR3 nucleotides read TGTGCCAGATCGAAAATCTACGGGACAGATATCGGGGACACCGGGGAGCTGTTTTTT.

The genes are TRBV10-2 and TRBJ2-5; 7 bases are a match to TRBD2. Trimming took 4 bases from V and 0 from J; bases not matched to a gene: 8. This CDR3 comprises 16 residues. Germline V gene lookup returns CDR1 WSHSY and CDR2 SAAADI. CDR3 bases: TGCGCCAGCAGTGGCTTTTGGGAGGGCCACCAAGAGACCCAGTACTTC. Amino acids: CASSGFWEGHQETQYF.

V is TRBV6-6 and J is TRBJ2-7; D might be TRBD1 (5 bases). Looked up from germline, CDR1 is MNHNY and CDR2 is SVGAGI (reference sequence). V was cut by 5 bases and J by 0 bases, with 11 bases left in between. The CDR3 has 14 residues. In DNA form, the CDR3 reads TGTGCCAGCAGTACAAGACAGCGCTCCTACGAGCAGTACTTC. It encodes CASSTRQRSYEQYF.

This chain uses TRBV6-5 with TRBJ2-7, with TRBD2 matching 9 bases. Germline V gene sequence: CDR1 MNHEY, CDR2 SVGAGI. V lost 8 bases, J lost 5 bases, and 10 bases stayed unmatched. CDR3 length: 14 residues. This CDR3 reads CASAPLAGRHEQYF. As DNA, the CDR3 is TGTGCCAGCGCCCCCCTAGCGGGAAGACACGAGCAGTACTTC.

The rearrangement uses TRBV27 and TRBJ1-5; D may be TRBD1 (5 bases). V shed 5 bases and J shed 8 bases, with 13 bases lying between them. This CDR3 contains 13 residues. Germline CDR1 and CDR2: MNHEY and SMNVEV (reference sequence). The CDR3 spells CASSPQGGEPQHF. The DNA of the CDR3 is TGTGCCAGCAGTCCCCAGGGTGGTGAGCCCCAGCATTTT.

The chain is built from TRBV27 and TRBJ1-4; weak D call: TRBD1 (5 bases). CDR1 is MNHEY and CDR2 is SMNVEV in the germline V gene (reference sequence). V lost 6 bases and J 3 bases, leaving 14 bases between the germline ends. The CDR3 spans 15 residues. The DNA of the CDR3 is TGTGCCAGCAGGACAATGGGAGGGGCTAATGAAAAACTGTTTTTT. Amino acids: CASRTMGGANEKLFF. The full variable domain, rest sourced from reference TRBV27 and TRBJ1-4, is EAQVTQNPRYLITVTGKKLTVTCSQNMNHEYMSWYRQDPGLGLRQIYYSMNVEVTDKGDVPEGYKVSRKEKRNFPLILESPSPNQTSLYFCASRTMGGANEKLFFGSGTQLSVL.

The chain is built from TRBV21-1 and TRBJ2-7; the table's TRBD1 call for D was not verified on the DNA. TRBV21-1 counts as a pseudogene. The CDR3 contains 14 residues. CDR3 region: CANYRDRRKYEQYF. The DNA for the CDR3 is TGTGCCAACTACCGGGACAGGAGAAAGTACGAGCAGTACTTC.

The J gene is TRBJ1-2, the V gene TRBV6-5; 7 bases line up with TRBD1. Germline V CDR1 and CDR2: MNHEY, SVGAGI. The CDR3 runs 12 residues. V was pared by 6 bases and J by 8 bases, with 6 bases of the junction left unmatched. CDR3 DNA: TGTGCCAGCAGCACAGGGGCGGTCGGCTACACCTTC. Protein sequence: CASSTGAVGYTF.

This clone has only one observation. This chain links TRBV16 with TRBJ1-5; perhaps TRBD1 as D (6 bases). Germline V gene data show CDR1 as KGHSY and CDR2 as FQNENV. This CDR3 has 17 residues. Trimming stripped 2 bases from V and 2 bases from J, with 16 bases between. The CDR3 region is CASSQVVSDRGNQPQHF. The DNA for the CDR3 is TGTGCCAGCAGCCAAGTGGTCTCGGACAGAGGCAATCAGCCCCAGCATTTT.

There are a few counts of this clone. The chain links TRBV5-1 to TRBJ1-1; 8 bases are a match to TRBD1. CDR3 length: 16 amino acids. CDR1 and CDR2 (germline): SGHRS, YFSETQ. Trimming removed 0 bases from V and 4 bases from J; junction bases left unmatched: 8. The CDR3 sequence: CASSLGQGFLGTEAFF. The CDR3 DNA is TGCGCCAGCAGCTTGGGACAGGGGTTTTTGGGCACTGAAGCTTTCTTT.

V usage is TRBV9 and J usage is TRBJ1-2; D is uncertain. The CDR3 extends over 13 amino acids. Trimming pared 0 bases from V and 4 bases from J, leaving 7 bases between. Germline V lookup: CDR1 SGDLS, CDR2 YYNGEE. DNA for the CDR3: TGTGCCAGCAGCGTAGAGGACTTCTATGGCTACACCTTC. It codes for CASSVEDFYGYTF.

A single count supports this clone. CDR3 protein: CASSLGLAFTDTQYF. The CDR3 DNA is TGTGCCAGCAGCTTAGGACTAGCGTTTACAGATACGCAGTATTTT. The chain joins TRBV11-3 to TRBJ2-3; 8 nucleotides align to TRBD2. Germline V gives CDR1 SGHNT, CDR2 YENEEA. After removal of 1 base from V and 3 bases from J, the junction contained 3 bases not matched to a gene. The CDR3 runs to 15 residues.